This T cell receptor beta chain was obtained from a study of response to subunit inactivated influenza vaccine. Overall study results and limits: Authors suggested each seasonal influenza vaccination recruits few new T cells.

Of note for this clonotype: What it recognizes is unknown.

V lost 3 bases to trimming and J lost 2 bases, with 9 bases between them. The CDR3 sequence is 13 residues long. The V gene's germline CDR1 is DFQATT and CDR2 SNEGSKA (reference sequence). TCRdb passed the RT-PCR reads through MiXCR, listing each CDR3 protein once. The sample holds more than 600,000 distinct CDR3 sequences; about 18% are singletons and the top ten take about 11%. The chain uses TRBV20-1 and TRBJ2-3; a possible D gene is TRBD2 (6 bases). Sequenced material: PBMCs from blood, taken roughly 5 days after vaccination. This sequence originates from a man aged 50 or older who received an inactivated influenza vaccine. CDR3 nucleotide sequence: TGCAGTGCTAGCCGGGACTTCACAGATACGCAGTATTTT. Amino acids: CSASRDFTDTQYF.